This record concerns one TCR beta chain sequence. Which antigen it targets is not known. Base-call qualities are not available, and no considerably larger clone is one nucleotide away. Via the germline V gene (reference sequence), CDR1 is DFQATT and CDR2 SNEGSKA. From cysteine to phenylalanine, the CDR3 is 14 amino acids long. Solely the CDR3 DNA is kept, with 42 bases framed from the first base. Cut back by 6 bases and 5 bases, the V and J ends lie 17 bases apart. This record comes from a study of blood T cells in healthy people across ages (dated by TCRdb to between 2015 and 2016). Study-wide context: In model experiments, template switching captured roughly one uniquely barcoded TCR beta cDNA molecule for every two T cells. Age-related changes in TCR beta repertoire diversity were measured in the study by deep sequencing normalized with unique cDNA molecular identifiers. Four age groups were formed from the donors: young (average approximately 16 years), middle-aged (approximately 40), aged (roughly 58) and long-lived (around 82). To avoid experimental bias, donors of different ages were distributed randomly across sequencing lanes. The study analyzed two additional independent replicas of 1 million unique cDNA reads from the same blood draw for two donors, one aged 18 to 29 and one aged 80 or older. General findings and caveats noted by the study authors: Compared with the aged group, the long-lived group had more naive CD4+ T cells, fewer expanded clones and increased TCR diversity, suggesting age selection. Estimates of total diversity based on one million sequenced T cells were regarded as lower bounds and as underestimates. A strong correlation was found between observed TCR beta diversity and the percentage of naive T cells measured by flow cytometry. Because the CMV infection status of the donors was unknown, age-related changes in expanded clonotypes may potentially have been confounded. As age increased, observed TCR beta diversity per million T cells dropped in a roughly linear way, and a significant reduction was already evident by age 40. Conclusive comparison of naive and antigen-experienced compartments was prevented by the profiling of bulk unsorted PBMCs.

The library was prepared using 5' RACE. TCRdb records Illumina HiSeq 2500 as the sequencer. A second 7 to 11 cycle PCR used a sample-barcoded 5' primer and a J-beta primer mix. A template-switch 5' adaptor carrying 12 random nucleotides introduced a unique molecular identifier onto each TCR beta cDNA molecule. Each sample yielded at least 2.5 million CDR3-containing paired-end reads. The Mint cDNA synthesis kit, primed by a TRBC-specific oligonucleotide, was used to synthesize first-strand cDNA from all RNA. All cDNA was treated with uracil-DNA glycosylase and then went through a first 18-cycle PCR with the universal primers M1SS and BC2_uni_R. The authors processed their data as follows. Each sample was normalized by randomly selecting 1 million high-quality reads, each carrying a distinct molecular identifier. Instead of being binned into consensus sequences, reads that shared molecular identifiers were thrown out. CDR3 identification, clonotype clustering and error correction used MiTCR with a Q25 quality threshold and the strictest error-elimination algorithm. A nonparametric unseen species model with Euler transformation was used to estimate lower-bound total TCR beta diversity. The public reads were run again by TCRdb, first through fastp at Q25 and then through MiXCR, and only productive beta chains were kept. Each CDR3 protein gets just one entry, which takes the most common genes and DNA from the rows behind it. The V and J calls and clone size are TCRdb's, not the authors'. The sample records fewer than 800,000 distinct CDR3 sequences, roughly 21% of which are singletons. The ten largest clones take up 3.5% to 4% of the sample.

Donors were 35 to 40 systemically healthy Caucasian individuals from Russia aged 6 to 90 years. About 10 milliliters of peripheral blood were collected from each donor into EDTA-treated Vacutainer tubes. Ficoll-Paque density-gradient centrifugation was used to isolate PBMCs, with at least 7 million obtained per sample. Trizol reagent was used to extract total RNA from PBMCs, with at least 6 micrograms per sample. Naive CD45RAhigh/CD27high T cell percentages were measured by flow cytometry on a PBMC aliquot from every donor. This receptor was taken from a man between 65 and 85 years old in good health. Material: blood. This sequence uses TRBV20-1 and TRBJ2-1; matching of 7 bases hints at TRBD2 as the D gene. The CDR3: CSAQIGGPNNEQFF. The sequence in DNA is TGCAGTGCCCAAATCGGGGGGCCAAACAATGAGCAGTTCTTC.